The present TCR beta chain was sequenced within a study of blood T cells in healthy people across ages. Regarding the study as a whole: Among T cells, TCR beta diversity per million cells dropped roughly linearly as age rose. The study regarded diversity estimates from one million T cells as underestimates.

A second PCR, run for about 7 to 12 cycles, used a sample-barcoded 5' primer plus a J-beta primer mix. TCRdb reanalysed the 5' RACE reads using MiXCR and keeps one entry per CDR3 protein. The sample consists of approximately 690,000 distinct CDR3 sequences, approximately 40% of them appearing once. Worth noting for this clonotype: Its specificity is unknown.

The draw of peripheral blood yielded around 10 milliliters from each donor. Total RNA was isolated from each sample in quantities of at least 6 micrograms. This CDR3 contains 15 residues. Germline assignment: CDR1 MNHEY and CDR2 SMNVEV (reference sequence). The sequence was obtained from a man aged 80 or over in good health. The specimen was blood. The chain carries TRBV27 and TRBJ2-7, with TRBD2 matching 8 bases. The DNA end is more similar to TRBJ2-5, so the J call may be wrong. In DNA, the CDR3 is TGTGCCAGCACCAAAGGCGGGGGGCGCGGGGAGACCCAGTACTTC. This translates into CASTKGGGRGETQYF.